Sequencing of this TCR beta chain was carried out in a study of shared clonotypes between healthy human individuals (dated by TCRdb to 2020 to 2021). About the study as a whole: The cohort included three men and a couple of women between 18 and 49 years of age. To increase sequencing depth and limit assay-specific biases, TCR repertoire library preparation and sequencing were carried out by different laboratories using diverse techniques. Leukapheresis yielded between about 0.9 and 9 billion PBMCs per donor. To estimate repertoire size and how much clonotypes are shared between individuals, the study performed deep sequencing of blood TCR repertoires from about five healthy adults. Per donor, three plates each were used for CD4 naive and CD4 memory, two for CD8 naive, and one for CD8 memory. General study outcomes and caveats: Naive subsets generally had larger estimated clonotype richness than memory subsets. The small number of donors limited the genetic and exposure-history diversity represented. Compared with non-shared clonotypes, clonotypes shared by all four sorted-subset donors had higher generation probabilities. Even with the large sequencing depth, rarefaction of the sorted-subset datasets indicated that sequencing was incomplete. Only blood was sampled, and tissue TCR repertoires likely differ from those in blood. Pairwise subsampling indicated that sequencing depth was expected to affect the degree of clonotype sharing among donors. Across a few donors, approximately 4.6% of naive CD4, roughly 3.5% of naive CD8, roughly 2.3% of memory CD4, and roughly 0.4% of memory CD8 clonotypes were shared.

Using the deep immunoSEQ assay, multiplex PCR amplified TCR CDR3 regions from genomic DNA. For each cell subset, the extracted genomic DNA was distributed evenly across all wells of several immunoSEQ 96-well plates, and each plate served as one replicate. For sorted subsets, 150 to 200 ng genomic DNA, equal to 30,000 or so T cell genomes, was loaded into each replicate PCR. The purified libraries were quantified using a Qubit 3.0 fluorometer, sized with a Bioanalyzer 2100, and then quantified again using the KAPA Library Quantification kit. A separate single-read 150-cycle Illumina NextSeq 550 flow cell was used to sequence each immunoSEQ 96-well plate. The original methods were these. Because the immunoSEQ output included only junctional sequences and no quality scores, the filtering could not be the same as the filtering used for full-length reads. Sequences were annotated with PyIR, a Python wrapper for IgBLAST v1.9, using IMGT germline references to assign V/J genes and CDR3. Reads were removed for weak V/J assignments (E-value above 1e-6), missing CDR3, stop codons, out-of-frame junctions, or ambiguous translated residues. V3J clonotypes were defined by identical inferred V gene, J gene, and CDR3 amino acid sequence. The percentage overlap between two repertoires was calculated by dividing the number of shared unique clonotypes by the size of the smaller repertoire. Richness of each repertoire was evaluated using RTK rarefaction, the Chao1 estimator, and Recon v2.1 estimates of unobserved clonotypes. Generation probabilities were computed with OLGA for all TCRbeta clonotypes obtained by the gDNA method from several donors. Not all clones reach the TCRdb copy of this immuneACCESS table, which keeps in-frame sequences only. Checked studies attribute under half of the gap to unresolved V genes and leave the rest unexplained. V, J and clone size reflect that table, while D and trimming were determined from the DNA. For this sample there are 1.4 million or so clones; around 98.5% appear just once. The ten largest make up about 0.34% of the sample.

Healthy HIV-negative adults with no recently reported acute infections or vaccinations were included as donors. Every donor was a Caucasian adult living in Nashville, Tennessee, USA. Magnetic negative selection was used to enrich CD4+ T cells, after which naive cells were positively selected on CD45RA and the negative fraction became the memory subset. Blood was obtained by leukapheresis, after which PBMCs were separated by Ficoll-Histopaque density gradient centrifugation and cryopreserved in liquid nitrogen vapor phase. Purity and quantity of every magnetically sorted T cell population were checked by analytical flow cytometry. Each sorted fraction had its genomic DNA isolated and then quantified by UV absorbance on a Nanodrop 2000c. The CDR3 sequence holds 13 residues, the cysteine and phenylalanine included. CDR3 DNA only is kept here, 39 bases in frame from base 1. Cut back by 1 base and 6 bases, the V and J ends lie 7 bases apart. CDR1 and CDR2 (MDHEN, SYDVKM) derive from the germline V gene.

Turning to this clone: Its target antigen remains unknown. Base qualities are not at hand, and no much larger clone is one base apart. In the same sample, other DNA sequences code for this CDR3.

The sequenced sample consisted of naive CD4+ T cells sorted from blood. The cell subset or site label on this specimen signifies: CD45RA+ positively selected. This clonotype was obtained from a man aged 25 to 40 in good health. The V and J segments used are TRBV28 and TRBJ1-5, with the D gene not clear enough to name. DNA sequence: TGTGCCAGCAGTTTATCCGGTGGTCAGCCCCAGCATTTT. Translated, this is CASSLSGGQPQHF.